What follows is one T cell receptor (beta chain) and its context. What it recognizes is unknown. Cells were CD45RO-negative CD62L-positive naive CD4 T cells sorted from PBMCs. This sample was included in a study of human versus mouse CDR3 diversity and MHC coevolution. The wider study: Valid reads per sample ranged from roughly 0.6 x 10^7 to 1.6 x 10^7. Points from the study as a whole: Mice had fewer CDR3 deletions and insertions than humans on average.

V was pared by 6 bases and J by 5 bases, with 13 bases between. Germline CDR1 and CDR2: MNHEY and SVGAGI. This CDR3 contains 13 residues. TCRdb's copy holds only in-frame clones and misses some; the assay was immunoSEQ multiplex PCR. The data contain around 74,000 clones, just under 95% of them singletons. The chain uses TRBV6-5 and TRBJ1-2; unclear D gene. The sample taken for sequencing was naive CD4+ T cells from blood. Subset: CD45RO-negative CD62L-positive naive CD4 T cells. The sequence derives from a person between 30 and 69 years old in good health. CDR3 sequence: CASRPAGLYGYTF. In nucleotides, the CDR3 is TGTGCCAGCAGGCCGGCGGGCTTGTATGGCTACACCTTC.